The following is a T cell receptor (beta chain) sequence with its context. This record belongs to a study of blood T cell repertoires in COVID-19. Study information: Sites across the United States, Italy and Spain contributed samples from acute and convalescent COVID-19.

Per germline, CDR1 MNHEY and CDR2 SVGEGT. The CDR3 covers 15 residues. V was pared by 5 bases and J by 7 bases, with 21 bases between. Clones were sequenced by immunoSEQ multiplex PCR, and TCRdb holds only the in-frame ones, with some missing. Found here are around 99,000 clones, around 79% of them singletons; the top ten hold roughly 18%. The TCR comes from a woman aged 80 or over with active or convalescent COVID-19. Material for sequencing was peripheral blood. The rearrangement links TRBV6-2 or TRBV6-3 to TRBJ2-7; D might be TRBD2 (6 bases). The CDR3 nucleotides read TGTGCCAGCAGTGTATCCAGCGGAGGGATGGGTGAGCAGTACTTC. It is translated as CASSVSSGGMGEQYF.